The clone carrying this TCR beta chain was seen only a few times. The antigen is not known. Germline V CDR1 and CDR2: MGHDK, SYGVNS. The CDR3 extends over 15 amino acids. V lost 1 base, J lost 4 bases, and 1 base stayed unmatched. Next came a second PCR, run for about 7 to 11 cycles, which used a sample-barcoded 5' primer along with a J-beta primer mix. Using its own MiXCR run on the 5' RACE reads, TCRdb lists one record per CDR3 protein. The repertoire holds more than 900,000 distinct CDR3 sequences, with less than 25% as singletons. This record comes from a study of blood T cells in healthy people across ages. Study-level points and caveats: More naive CD4+ cells and higher diversity marked long-lived donors relative to aged donors. TCR beta diversity per million T cells fell roughly linearly with age.

These data were also reused for a study on T cells of mothers and their children. This second study says: Donors comprised three healthy Caucasian mothers plus their six children.

The V call is TRBV25-1, the J call TRBJ2-5; 12 bases line up with TRBD2. The sequence derives from a girl aged 2-10 years in good health. The sample taken for sequencing was blood. The CDR3 spells CASSELLAGGETQYF. For the CDR3, the DNA is TGTGCCAGCAGTGAATTACTAGCGGGAGGAGAGACCCAGTACTTC.